Included here is one TCR beta chain sequence, with context. No antigen is known for it. This record belongs to a study of graft-versus-host responses after intestinal transplantation. Sequencing used immunoSEQ multiplex PCR; TCRdb keeps in-frame clones, though not all of them. Here the sample spans approximately 77,000 clones, around 90% being singletons. From germline, CDR1 is SGDLS and CDR2 YYNGEE. Germline trimming cut 4 bases from V and 1 base from J; bases unmatched to any gene: 5. This CDR3 contains 15 residues. The clonotype was recovered from a human donor who received an intestinal transplant. This material consisted of unstimulated CD4+ T cells sorted from spleen or lymph node cells, taken before intestinal transplant. V and J are TRBV9 and TRBJ1-1; 9 bases fit TRBD1. The CDR3 loop is CASSPWGQGNTEAFF. The CDR3 region has the DNA TGTGCCAGCAGCCCGTGGGGACAGGGGAACACTGAAGCTTTCTTT. Combining the CDR3 with reference TRBV9 and TRBJ1-1 gives the whole variable domain DSGVTQTPKHLITATGQRVTLRCSPRSGDLSVYWYQQSLDQGLQFLIQYYNGEERAKGNILERFSAQQFPDLHSELNLSSLELGDSALYFCASSPWGQGNTEAFFGQGTRLTVV.